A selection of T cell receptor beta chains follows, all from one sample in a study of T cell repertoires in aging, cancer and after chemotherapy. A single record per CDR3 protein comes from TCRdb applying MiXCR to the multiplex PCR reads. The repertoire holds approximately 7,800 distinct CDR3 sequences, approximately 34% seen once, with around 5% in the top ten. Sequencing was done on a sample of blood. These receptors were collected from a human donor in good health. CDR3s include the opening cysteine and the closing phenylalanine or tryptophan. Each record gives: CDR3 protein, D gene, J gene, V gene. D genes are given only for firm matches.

cdr3_aa: CASCLDSTNEKLFF; d_call: .; j_call: TRBJ1-4; v_call: TRBV6-5
cdr3_aa: CSSGYYEQYF; d_call: .; j_call: TRBJ2-7; v_call: TRBV20-1
cdr3_aa: CASRITQGNTGELFF; d_call: .; j_call: TRBJ2-2; v_call: TRBV19
cdr3_aa: CASSFSGAGNEKLFF; d_call: .; j_call: TRBJ1-4; v_call: TRBV11-2
cdr3_aa: CASSLAVSQTYNEQFF; d_call: .; j_call: TRBJ2-1; v_call: TRBV5-4
cdr3_aa: CASSPTSGSFTDTQYF; d_call: TRBD2; j_call: TRBJ2-3; v_call: TRBV13
cdr3_aa: CASSLDLANTEAFF; d_call: .; j_call: TRBJ1-1; v_call: TRBV11-1
cdr3_aa: CASSPTSCNTGELFF; d_call: TRBD2; j_call: TRBJ2-2; v_call: TRBV11-1
cdr3_aa: CASSLNRYDTQYF; d_call: .; j_call: TRBJ2-3; v_call: TRBV5-6
cdr3_aa: CASSLGLGGADTQYF; d_call: .; j_call: TRBJ2-3; v_call: TRBV7-2
cdr3_aa: CATRAGEGYNEQFF; d_call: TRBD2; j_call: TRBJ2-1; v_call: TRBV19
cdr3_aa: CASSLLATIINEQFF; d_call: TRBD2; j_call: TRBJ2-1; v_call: TRBV5-1
cdr3_aa: CAISESGGDSASEQYF; d_call: .; j_call: TRBJ2-7; v_call: TRBV10-3
cdr3_aa: CASSGTGGLYEQYF; d_call: TRBD1; j_call: TRBJ2-7; v_call: TRBV6-5
cdr3_aa: CATSLPPADTQYF; d_call: .; j_call: TRBJ2-3; v_call: TRBV15
cdr3_aa: CASSFPRTDTQYF; d_call: .; j_call: TRBJ2-3; v_call: TRBV6-1
cdr3_aa: CSARDQTGTDTQYF; d_call: .; j_call: TRBJ2-3; v_call: TRBV29-1
cdr3_aa: CASSYWDRGIGDTQYF; d_call: TRBD1; j_call: TRBJ2-3; v_call: TRBV7-9
cdr3_aa: CATASVGENYEQYF; d_call: .; j_call: TRBJ2-7; v_call: TRBV15
cdr3_aa: CASDQVSYNEQFF; d_call: .; j_call: TRBJ2-1; v_call: TRBV7-9
cdr3_aa: CASSPTQNTEAFF; d_call: .; j_call: TRBJ1-1; v_call: TRBV18
cdr3_aa: CASSPRDPWNEQFF; d_call: .; j_call: TRBJ2-1; v_call: TRBV18
cdr3_aa: CASRRMDSPRYF; d_call: .; j_call: TRBJ2-7; v_call: TRBV6-2/TRBV6-3
cdr3_aa: CASSPRGVSGKTGELFF; d_call: .; j_call: TRBJ2-2; v_call: TRBV19
cdr3_aa: CASSFLQGRTDTQYF; d_call: .; j_call: TRBJ2-3; v_call: TRBV18
cdr3_aa: CACSPINGGYTF; d_call: .; j_call: TRBJ1-2; v_call: TRBV19
cdr3_aa: CASRQDRGTLDTEAFF; d_call: TRBD1; j_call: TRBJ1-1; v_call: TRBV6-5
cdr3_aa: CASSSSRGGGRVSYEQYF; d_call: TRBD2; j_call: TRBJ2-7; v_call: TRBV19
cdr3_aa: CASAAGDHEQYF; d_call: .; j_call: TRBJ2-7; v_call: TRBV5-6
cdr3_aa: CASSFYRTYTF; d_call: .; j_call: TRBJ1-2; v_call: TRBV12-3/TRBV12-4
cdr3_aa: CASSYSRVNTEAFF; d_call: .; j_call: TRBJ1-1; v_call: TRBV6-5
cdr3_aa: CASSIGTGVSSTEAFF; d_call: TRBD1; j_call: TRBJ1-1; v_call: TRBV19
cdr3_aa: CASTPGAGGYEQYF; d_call: TRBD2; j_call: TRBJ2-7; v_call: TRBV5-4
cdr3_aa: CASSQDRPPGTDTQYF; d_call: .; j_call: TRBJ2-3; v_call: TRBV4-3
cdr3_aa: CASSYGGNTGELFF; d_call: .; j_call: TRBJ2-2; v_call: TRBV6-2/TRBV6-3
cdr3_aa: CASNPKGSYPYEQYF; d_call: .; j_call: TRBJ2-7; v_call: TRBV19
cdr3_aa: CASSRYGPRGYNEQFF; d_call: .; j_call: TRBJ2-1; v_call: TRBV11-1
cdr3_aa: CASSPLKRGNEQFF; d_call: .; j_call: TRBJ2-1; v_call: TRBV6-1
cdr3_aa: CASRGQGDGTEAFF; d_call: TRBD1; j_call: TRBJ1-1; v_call: TRBV12-3/TRBV12-4
cdr3_aa: CASSVDGVFTDTQYF; d_call: .; j_call: TRBJ2-3; v_call: TRBV9
cdr3_aa: CATSRDIGAYEQYF; d_call: .; j_call: TRBJ2-7; v_call: TRBV15
cdr3_aa: CASSRQGPNTGELFF; d_call: TRBD1; j_call: TRBJ2-2; v_call: TRBV18
cdr3_aa: CASTLDERETQYF; d_call: .; j_call: TRBJ2-5; v_call: TRBV12-3/TRBV12-4
cdr3_aa: CATSRDRGNTYNSPLHF; d_call: .; j_call: TRBJ1-6; v_call: TRBV15
cdr3_aa: CASSRTSVWSSYEQYF; d_call: .; j_call: TRBJ2-7; v_call: TRBV6-5